This T cell receptor beta chain was recorded in a study of blood T cell repertoires in COVID-19. The data were produced by immunoSEQ multiplex PCR, yet TCRdb's version contains in-frame clones alone and is incomplete. The top ten hold 2.6% of the sample, which has 250,000 to 400,000 clones, 90% seen once. Recovered Cohort 3 donors showed two negative PCRs, clearance, or symptom resolution. The V gene lost 6 bases and the J gene lost 5 bases, with 13 bases spanning the gap. The CDR3 contains 13 residues. Sequenced input: PBMCs or T cells enriched from blood (not recorded which). This TCR came from a man aged 60 to 69 who had recovered from COVID-19. The chain carries TRBV12-3 or TRBV12-4 and TRBJ2-5; D might be TRBD1 (6 bases). CDR3 sequence reads: CASRKDSKETQYF. The CDR3, as DNA: TGTGCCAGCAGAAAGGACAGTAAGGAGACCCAGTACTTC.